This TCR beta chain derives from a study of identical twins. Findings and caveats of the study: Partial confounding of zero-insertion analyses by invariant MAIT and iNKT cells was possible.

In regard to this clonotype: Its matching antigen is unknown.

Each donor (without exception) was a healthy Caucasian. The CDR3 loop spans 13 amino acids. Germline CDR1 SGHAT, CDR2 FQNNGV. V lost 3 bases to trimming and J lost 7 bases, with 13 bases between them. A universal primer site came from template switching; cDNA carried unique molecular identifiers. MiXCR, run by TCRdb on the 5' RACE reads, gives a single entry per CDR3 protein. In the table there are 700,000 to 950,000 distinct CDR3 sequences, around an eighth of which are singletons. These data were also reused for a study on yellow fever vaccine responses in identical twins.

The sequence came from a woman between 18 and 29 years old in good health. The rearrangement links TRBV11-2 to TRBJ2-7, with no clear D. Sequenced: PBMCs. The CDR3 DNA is TGTGCCAGCAGCTTTCAGAACTTTCAGGAGCAGTACGTC. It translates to CASSFQNFQEQYV.